Each of the 13 T cell receptor beta chains below was sequenced from the same sample in a study of blood T cell repertoires in COVID-19. The protocol was immunoSEQ multiplex PCR, while the TCRdb copy is restricted to in-frame clones and leaves out a portion. The table includes 50,000 to 80,000 clones, approximately 90% detected once. Sequencing input: PBMCs or T cells enriched from blood (not recorded which). The receptors were sampled from a woman aged 35 to 49 who had recovered from COVID-19.

The rearrangement links TRBV3-1 (or the pseudogene TRBV3-2) to TRBJ2-6, with D unclear. Trimming left V 3 bases short and J 3 bases short, with 15 bases between. Germline assignment: CDR1 LGHDT and CDR2 YNNKEL (reference sequence). The CDR3 runs to 17 residues. The CDR3 DNA reads as TGTGCCAGCAGCCAGGAGCTAGACTCCGATGGGGCCAACGTCCTGACTTTC. It encodes CASSQELDSDGANVLTF.

The chain has TRBV7-2 and TRBJ2-7, with D possibly TRBD1 on 5 matching bases. Trimming left V 1 base short and J 3 bases short, with 10 bases between. Germline-derived CDR1 and CDR2 are SGHTA and FQGNSA. The length of the CDR3 is 14 residues. The CDR3 region is CASSLVAGNYEQYF. Here the CDR3 DNA reads TGTGCCAGCAGCTTAGTAGCAGGGAACTACGAGCAGTACTTC.

The table lists this clone with a count of one. The rearrangement joins TRBV6-6 to TRBJ2-3; D call uncertain. The V end lost 6 bases, the J end lost 4 bases, and 11 bases lay between the germline ends. This CDR3 spans 13 amino acids. Germline V gene sequence: CDR1 MNHNY, CDR2 SVGAGI (reference sequence). This CDR3 reads CASSPFYPDTQYF. In nucleotides, the CDR3 is TGTGCCAGCAGCCCCTTTTATCCAGATACGCAGTATTTT.

CDR3 amino acids: CASSQRGYEQYF. CDR3 sequence (DNA): TGTGCCAGCAGCCAGCGGGGGTACGAGCAGTACTTC. The chain couples TRBV3-1 (or the pseudogene TRBV3-2) to TRBJ2-7; TRBD2 matches 7 bases. From germline, CDR1 is LGHDT and CDR2 YNNKEL (reference sequence). V was pared by 3 bases and J by 4 bases, with 0 bases of the junction left unmatched. The CDR3 is 12 amino acids.

This rearrangement joins TRBV7-9 to TRBJ2-7, with a possible D match to TRBD1 (7 bases). V was pared by 0 bases and J by 4 bases, with 16 bases between. Germline lookup yields CDR1 SEHNR and CDR2 FQNEAQ (reference sequence). The CDR3 runs to 16 residues. CDR3 nucleotide sequence: TGTGCCAGCAGCTTAGCTGCCTCAGGGGGGAGGTACGAGCAGTACTTC. Encoded protein: CASSLAASGGRYEQYF.

The V and J genes are TRBV28 and TRBJ2-7; D is possibly TRBD1 (6 bases). This CDR3 has 17 amino acids. The V gene lost 4 bases and the J gene lost 2 bases, with 21 bases spanning the gap. CDR1 and CDR2 from the germline V gene are MDHEN and SYDVKM. This CDR3 reads CASSSPTGTYITYEQYF. CDR3 sequence (DNA): TGTGCCAGCAGTTCCCCAACCGGGACATATATTACCTACGAGCAGTACTTC.

V and J are TRBV6-5 and TRBJ1-1; TRBD1 might be the D (5 bases). The CDR3 loop spans 13 amino acids. Deletions cut 4 bases from V and 11 bases from J, with 17 bases between. Looked up from germline, CDR1 is MNHEY and CDR2 is SVGAGI. The CDR3 loop is CASSSDWARDAFF. In DNA, the CDR3 is TGTGCCAGCAGTTCAGACTGGGCGCGGGACGCTTTCTTT.

The J gene is TRBJ1-3, the V gene TRBV19, with D maybe TRBD1 (6 bases). The length of the CDR3 is 15 residues. Germline CDR1 is LNHDA and CDR2 is SQIVND (reference sequence). Between the trimmed V and J ends, which lost 5 bases and 0 bases, there was a span of 11 bases. CDR3 sequence: CASSSQGNSGNTIYF. For the CDR3, the DNA is TGTGCCAGTAGTTCACAGGGAAACTCTGGAAACACCATATATTTT.

The rearrangement uses TRBV24-1 and TRBJ2-7, with 9 nucleotides matching TRBD1. The CDR3 loop spans 18 amino acids. V shed 2 bases and J 4 bases; nucleotides not matched to a gene: 14. CDR1 is KGHDR and CDR2 is SFDVKD in the germline V gene. The chain's CDR3 is CATSDYPRTGVLRYEQYF. CDR3 nucleotide sequence: TGTGCCACCAGTGATTACCCAAGGACAGGGGTCCTTAGGTACGAGCAGTACTTC.

The chain links TRBV5-5 to TRBJ2-1; TRBD2 is a possible D gene (5 bases). The CDR3 contains 15 residues. Germline V gene lookup returns CDR1 SGHKS and CDR2 YYEKEE (reference sequence). Trimming shortened V by 4 bases and J by 0 bases, and 11 bases separated the two germline ends. The DNA for the CDR3 is TGTGCCAGCAGCCCCCAGCGGAGCTCCTACAATGAGCAGTTCTTC. Its protein product is CASSPQRSSYNEQFF. Filled out from reference TRBV5-5 and TRBJ2-1, the complete variable domain reads DAGVTQSPTHLIKTRGQQVTLRCSPISGHKSVSWYQQVLGQGPQFIFQYYEKEERGRGNFPDRFSARQFPNYSSELNVNALLLGDSALYLCASSPQRSSYNEQFFGPGTRLTVL.

The chain is built from TRBV15 and TRBJ2-7; 8 positions match TRBD1. The CDR3 consists of 15 residues. The ends lost 1 base at V and 6 bases at J; junction bases unmatched: 8. CDR1 and CDR2 (germline): LNHNV, YYDKDF (reference sequence). The CDR3 loop reads CATSRVRTGSGEQYF. Here the CDR3 DNA reads TGTGCCACCAGCAGAGTCCGGACAGGGAGCGGCGAGCAGTACTTC. The full variable domain, its missing parts supplied by reference TRBV15 and TRBJ2-7, is DAMVIQNPRYQVTQFGKPVTLSCSQTLNHNVMYWYQQKSSQAPKLLFHYYDKDFNNEADTPDNFQSRRPNTSFCFLDIRSPGLGDTAMYLCATSRVRTGSGEQYFGPGTRLTVT.

This clone was recorded once. This rearrangement joins TRBV10-1 to TRBJ2-5; a possible D gene is TRBD1 (5 bases). The CDR3 extends over 12 amino acids. Germline V CDR1 and CDR2: WNHNN, SYGVQD (reference sequence). The V end lost 4 bases, the J end lost 9 bases, and 12 bases lay between the germline ends. CDR3 bases: TGCGCCAGCAGTGCAGGGTTAGGGGCCCAGTACTTC. Protein product: CASSAGLGAQYF.

The V and J genes are TRBV5-6 and TRBJ1-2; possibly TRBD1 for D (5 bases). The CDR3 covers 15 residues. V was cut by 5 bases and J by 5 bases, with 19 bases left in between. The V gene's germline CDR1 is SGHDT and CDR2 YYEEEE. Here the CDR3 reads CASRLGNGGTYGYTF. CDR3 nucleotide sequence: TGTGCCAGCAGACTTGGGAACGGCGGGACTTATGGCTACACCTTC.